This T cell receptor beta chain was documented in a study of blood T cell repertoires in COVID-19 (dated by TCRdb to the early 2020s). With respect to the entire study: Samples from collaborators originated in the United States, Italy and Spain and spanned both the acute and convalescent phases of COVID-19. Samples were obtained from the ongoing ImmuneRACE study (first 160 participants) and from 950 to 1,500 subjects provided by 6 global collaborators. Subjects who had been exposed to COVID-19, were actively infected with it, or had recovered from it provided the deeply sampled blood TCRbeta repertoires that made up the dataset. The material from the prospective study consisted of cDNA or gDNA derived from T cells, B-cell-depleted T cells, or PBMCs. Where available, HLA class I and class II types were taken from metadata supplied by the sample provider and were not determined by assay-based typing. The repertoires were released in a freely available public database intended as a resource for research on the immune response to SARS-CoV-2. The sample metadata nearly always contained a de-identified subject ID, COVID-19 status, age in years and sex. The paper as a whole reports these results and caveats: Clinical and demographic metadata were provided uncurated, with the amount varying by source and participant.

As concerns this clone: This receptor's antigen is unknown. The record has no base qualities; no much larger clone is one base away.

Participants in the prospective study were aged 18 to 89 years, lived in about two dozen United States geographic areas, and enrolled through a virtual design. In the prospective study, participants were assigned to cohorts based on the clinical history participants reported in a screening survey and a study questionnaire. ImmuneRACE Cohort 3 recovered participants were defined by two consecutive negative NP/OP PCR tests, healthcare professional clearance, or symptom resolution. In the prospective study, mobile phlebotomists collected whole blood, serum and a nasopharyngeal or oropharyngeal swab from each participant. Prospective study participants could optionally give additional blood draws and questionnaires over an approximately two-month period. Before DNA extraction, prospective study blood samples were shipped either frozen or at room temperature. TCRbeta CDR3 regions were amplified from genomic DNA using the immunoSEQ Assay, a bias-controlled multiplex PCR. In the source study's methods: The number of nucleated cells in each sample was estimated from the amplification of reference gene primers within the assay. To quantify the absolute abundance of each unique TCRbeta CDR3 rearrangement, sequence reads were collapsed and filtered. For each sample, productive Simpson clonality was calculated by taking the square root of Simpson's diversity index across productive rearrangements. TCRdb's version of the immuneACCESS table is confined to in-frame rearrangements and falls short of the full clone set. An unresolved V gene accounts for under half of the shortfall where checked; the remainder is of unknown origin. The DNA gave D and trimming, while V, J and clone size come from that table. The sample data list more than 150,000 clones, and approximately 84% of these were observed just once. The ten largest clonotypes hold around 6.5% of the sample.

From the germline V gene (reference sequence), CDR1 is SEHNR and CDR2 is FQNEAQ. CDR3 length: 15 amino acids, cysteine to phenylalanine. Only CDR3 DNA remains: 45 bases, in frame from the first base. For this chain, trimming is 1 base at the V end and 2 bases at the J end, and the number of junction bases without a gene match is 4. The receptor comes from a woman aged 50 to 60 who had recovered from COVID-19. The rearrangement joined TRBV7-9 to TRBJ2-7; 8 middle bases align to TRBD1. The sequencing input was PBMCs or T cells enriched from blood (not recorded which). The sequenced DNA is TGTGCCAGCAGCTTAGGACAGGGGTTGACCTACGAGCAGTACTTC. Translated, this is CASSLGQGLTYEQYF.